The rows below give T cell receptor beta chains drawn from one sample of a study of radiotherapy plus CTLA-4 blockade in lung cancer. Only in-frame clones appear in the TCRdb table, and some are missing; sequencing was by immunoSEQ multiplex PCR. The profile shows approximately 70,000 clones, approximately 76% of them singletons. Sequencing used peripheral blood, obtained from a patient treated with radiotherapy plus ipilimumab. The origin of the receptors is a human donor with non-small cell lung cancer whose response to radiotherapy plus ipilimumab could not be evaluated. Some clones in this sample may be carry-over from other donors' samples. Both conserved end residues are part of each CDR3. A D gene is named only where the DNA matches it firmly. Not every row has a clone size; where given, it reads once, few, many or a size class.

D gene	clone size	J gene	V gene	CDR3 DNA	CDR3 protein
NA	NA	TRBJ2-7	TRBV11-2	TGTGCCAGCAGCTTCGGGTTTTACGAGCAGTACTTC	CASSFGFYEQYF
TRBD1	NA	TRBJ2-7	TRBV28	TGTGCCAGCAGTCCGACCGGGACAGGGCGTCACGAGCAGTACTTC	CASSPTGTGRHEQYF
NA	once	TRBJ2-4	TRBV29-1	TGCAGCGTTGCCCGGGAAGTAAACATTCAGTACTTC	CSVAREVNIQYF
NA	NA	TRBJ1-5	TRBV5-1	TGCGCCAGCAGCTTGGAGACAGGAGTGGGGGAGCCCCAGCATTTT	CASSLETGVGEPQHF
NA	NA	TRBJ1-5	TRBV5-1	TGCGCCAGCAGGGCGACAGAGAGCAATCAGCCCCAGCATTTT	CASRATESNQPQHF
NA	NA	TRBJ1-1	TRBV7-9	TGTGCCAGCGGGCACAGGGACGAAGCTTTCTTT	CASGHRDEAFF
NA	NA	TRBJ2-3	TRBV7-2	TGTGCCAGCAGCCCCCAGGGAGGATTCACAGATACGCAGTATTTT	CASSPQGGFTDTQYF
NA	NA	TRBJ2-5	TRBV29-1	TGCAGCGTTGAGGGGGGGGCCGAGGCTCGAGAGACCCAGTACTTC	CSVEGGAEARETQYF
NA	NA	TRBJ2-7	TRBV6-5	TGTGCCAGCAGTTACCAGGCCCGAACCTACGAGCAGTACTTC	CASSYQARTYEQYF
NA	NA	TRBJ2-5	TRBV10-3	TGTGCCATCAGTGAGTCCCACAGTCAAGAGACCCAGTACTTC	CAISESHSQETQYF
NA	NA	TRBJ1-1	TRBV7-6	TGTGCCAGCAGCAAAGATGCGCAGGGGAGCACTGAAGCTTTCTTT	CASSKDAQGSTEAFF
NA	NA	TRBJ1-2	TRBV13	TGTGCCAGCAGCTCGGACTACTATGGCTACACCTTC	CASSSDYYGYTF
NA	NA	TRBJ2-1	TRBV5-1	TGCGCCAGCAGCTTGCGGACAGGGAGGGATGAGCAGTTCTTC	CASSLRTGRDEQFF
TRBD1	NA	TRBJ2-7	TRBV9	TGTGCCAGCCAGGGGACAGGGTTTTCGGGCTACGAGCAGTACTTC	CASQGTGFSGYEQYF
NA	NA	TRBJ2-5	TRBV7-5	TGTGCCAGAAGGGCCCCCCGGACTAGCGGGGATCAAGAGACCCAGTACTTC	CARRAPRTSGDQETQYF
TRBD1	NA	TRBJ2-7	TRBV4-1	TGCGCCAGCAGCAACCGGGAAAGGGACAGGTATTCCTACGAGCAGTACTTC	CASSNRERDRYSYEQYF
TRBD2	NA	TRBJ2-7	TRBV7-6	TGTGCCAGCAGCTTGAGTGCCAGCGGGGGGGTCTACGAGCAGTACTTC	CASSLSASGGVYEQYF
NA	NA	TRBJ1-5	TRBV6-5	TGTGCCAGCAGTTACTCGGGCAGCCTTGGCAATCAGCCCCAGCATTTT	CASSYSGSLGNQPQHF
NA	NA	TRBJ1-4	TRBV28	TGTGCCAGCAGACGAGATGAAAAACTGTTTTTT	CASRRDEKLFF
TRBD2	NA	TRBJ2-7	TRBV11-1	TGTGCCAGCAGCCCCGGGGGGGGGCCATACTCCTACGAGCAGTACTTC	CASSPGGGPYSYEQYF
NA	NA	TRBJ2-3	TRBV6-5	TGTGCCAGCAGTAGTAGTATTGAGGCGGATACGCAGTATTTT	CASSSSIEADTQYF
NA	NA	TRBJ2-3	TRBV11-1	TGTGCCAGCAGCCCCCGAAGAGGGTATAAGGCAATGGATACGCAGTATTTT	CASSPRRGYKAMDTQYF
NA	NA	TRBJ1-5	TRBV7-9	TGTGCCAGCAGCCCCCGGGGGTGGGGCGGGGATCAGCCCCAGCATTTT	CASSPRGWGGDQPQHF
TRBD2	NA	TRBJ2-5	TRBV5-1	TGCGCCAGCAGGTTAGGGACTAGACAAACTCAGGGGAAGGGGACCCAGTACTTC	CASRLGTRQTQGKGTQYF
NA	NA	TRBJ2-1	TRBV5-4	TGTGCCAGCAGCTCAGGAGGGGACTCCTACAATGAGCAGTTCTTC	CASSSGGDSYNEQFF
NA	NA	TRBJ2-1	TRBV7-9	TGTGCCAGCAGCTTCAGGGGTGGGGAAAATGAGCAGTTCTTC	CASSFRGGENEQFF
NA	NA	TRBJ1-5	TRBV2	TGTGCCAGCAGTGAGTTGCGCCAGCCCCAGCATTTT	CASSELRQPQHF
NA	once	TRBJ2-5	TRBV6-6	TGTGCCAGCAGTCCAGGGGAAGAGACCCAGTACTTC	CASSPGEETQYF